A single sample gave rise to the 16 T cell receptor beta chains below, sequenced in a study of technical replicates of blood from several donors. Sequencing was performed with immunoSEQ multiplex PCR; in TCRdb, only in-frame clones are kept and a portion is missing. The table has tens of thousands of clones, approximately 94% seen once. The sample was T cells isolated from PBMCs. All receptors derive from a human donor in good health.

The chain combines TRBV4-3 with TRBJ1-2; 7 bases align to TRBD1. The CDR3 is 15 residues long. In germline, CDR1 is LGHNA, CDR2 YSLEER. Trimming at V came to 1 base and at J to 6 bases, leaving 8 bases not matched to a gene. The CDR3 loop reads CASSQVGQGVNGYTF. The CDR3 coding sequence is TGCGCCAGCAGCCAAGTGGGGCAGGGGGTGAATGGCTACACCTTC.

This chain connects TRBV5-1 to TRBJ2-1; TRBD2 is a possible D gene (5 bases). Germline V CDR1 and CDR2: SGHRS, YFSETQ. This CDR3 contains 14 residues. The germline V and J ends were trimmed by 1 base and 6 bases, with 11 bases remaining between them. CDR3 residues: CASSLTAVSNEQFF. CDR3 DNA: TGCGCCAGCAGCTTGACAGCGGTAAGCAATGAGCAGTTCTTC.

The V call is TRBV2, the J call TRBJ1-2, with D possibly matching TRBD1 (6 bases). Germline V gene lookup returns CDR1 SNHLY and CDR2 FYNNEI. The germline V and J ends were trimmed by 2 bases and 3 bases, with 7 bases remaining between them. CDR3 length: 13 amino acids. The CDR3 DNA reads TGTGCCAGCAGTGAAAGGACAGACTATGGCTACACCTTC. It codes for CASSERTDYGYTF.

CDR3 sequence reads: CASWDRGQLHYEQYF. The DNA for the CDR3 is TGTGCCAGCTGGGACAGGGGGCAACTTCACTACGAGCAGTACTTC. The chain carries TRBV28 and TRBJ2-7; 12 nucleotides agree with TRBD1. The CDR3 totals 15 residues. CDR1 and CDR2 (germline): MDHEN, SYDVKM. With 8 bases clipped from V and 3 bases from J, the junction kept 8 bases outside the gene matches.

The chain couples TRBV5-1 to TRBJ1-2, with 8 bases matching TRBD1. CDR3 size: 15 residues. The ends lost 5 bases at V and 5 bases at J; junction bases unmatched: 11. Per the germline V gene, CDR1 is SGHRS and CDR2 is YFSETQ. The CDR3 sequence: CASSSGQGEWYGYTF. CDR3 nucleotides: TGCGCCAGCAGTTCAGGACAGGGAGAATGGTATGGCTACACCTTC.

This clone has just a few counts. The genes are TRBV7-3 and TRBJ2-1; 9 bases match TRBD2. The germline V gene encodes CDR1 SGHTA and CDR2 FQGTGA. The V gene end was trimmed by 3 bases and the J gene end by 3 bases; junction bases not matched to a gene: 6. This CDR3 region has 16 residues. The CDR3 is CASSFSGTSSYNEQFF. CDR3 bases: TGTGCCAGCAGCTTTTCCGGGACTAGCAGCTACAATGAGCAGTTCTTC.

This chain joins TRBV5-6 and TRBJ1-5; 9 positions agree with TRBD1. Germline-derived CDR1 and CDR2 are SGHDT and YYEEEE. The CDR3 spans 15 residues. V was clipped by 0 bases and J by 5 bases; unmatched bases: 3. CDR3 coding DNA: TGTGCCAGCAGCTTGGGGGGACAGGGTTATCAGCCCCAGCATTTT. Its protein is CASSLGGQGYQPQHF.

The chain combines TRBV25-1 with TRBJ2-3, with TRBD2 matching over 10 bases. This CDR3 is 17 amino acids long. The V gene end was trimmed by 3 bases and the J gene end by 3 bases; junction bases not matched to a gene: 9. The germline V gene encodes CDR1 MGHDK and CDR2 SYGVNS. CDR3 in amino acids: CASSEASGSTKTDTQYF. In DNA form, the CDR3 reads TGTGCCAGCAGTGAGGCTAGCGGGAGTACCAAGACAGATACGCAGTATTTT.

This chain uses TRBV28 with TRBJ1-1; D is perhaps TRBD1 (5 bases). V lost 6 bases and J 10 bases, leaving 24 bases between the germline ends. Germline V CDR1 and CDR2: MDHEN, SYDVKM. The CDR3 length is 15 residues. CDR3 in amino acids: CASSPRAGGVIGAFF. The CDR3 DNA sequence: TGTGCCAGCAGCCCCCGTGCGGGAGGGGTAATTGGAGCTTTCTTT.

CDR3 protein: CASSLGDKPYEQYF. The CDR3 nucleotides read TGTGCCAGCAGCTTAGGGGATAAACCCTACGAGCAGTACTTC. The chain has TRBV5-5 and TRBJ2-7; maybe TRBD1 (5 bases). V was shortened by 2 bases and J by 2 bases, with 11 bases between the two germline ends. The length of the CDR3 is 14 residues. Looked up from germline, CDR1 is SGHKS and CDR2 is YYEKEE (reference sequence).

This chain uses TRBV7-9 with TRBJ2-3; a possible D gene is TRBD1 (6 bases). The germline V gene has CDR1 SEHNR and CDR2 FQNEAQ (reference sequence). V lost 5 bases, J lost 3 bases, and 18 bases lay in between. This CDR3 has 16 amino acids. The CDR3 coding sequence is TGTGCCAGCAGCGACATGCAGGGGAGTGGGACAGATACGCAGTATTTT. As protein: CASSDMQGSGTDTQYF.

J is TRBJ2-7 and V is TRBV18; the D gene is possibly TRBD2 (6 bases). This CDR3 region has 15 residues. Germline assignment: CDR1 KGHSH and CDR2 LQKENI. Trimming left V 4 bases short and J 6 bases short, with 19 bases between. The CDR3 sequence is CASSRTGTSSREQYF. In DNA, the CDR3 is TGTGCCAGCTCACGGACTGGGACTTCATCTCGCGAGCAGTACTTC.

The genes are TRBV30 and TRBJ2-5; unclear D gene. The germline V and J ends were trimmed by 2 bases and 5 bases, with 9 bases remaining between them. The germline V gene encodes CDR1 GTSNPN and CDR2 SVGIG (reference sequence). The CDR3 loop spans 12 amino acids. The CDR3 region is CAWSPGRETQYF. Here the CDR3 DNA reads TGTGCCTGGAGTCCAGGAAGGGAGACCCAGTACTTC.

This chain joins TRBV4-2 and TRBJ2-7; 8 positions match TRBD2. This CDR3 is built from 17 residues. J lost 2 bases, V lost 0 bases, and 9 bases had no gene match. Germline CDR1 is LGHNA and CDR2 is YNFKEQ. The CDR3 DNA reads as TGTGCCAGCAGCCAAGAAGGGACTAGGGACGGTCCCTACGAGCAGTACTTC. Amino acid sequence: CASSQEGTRDGPYEQYF.

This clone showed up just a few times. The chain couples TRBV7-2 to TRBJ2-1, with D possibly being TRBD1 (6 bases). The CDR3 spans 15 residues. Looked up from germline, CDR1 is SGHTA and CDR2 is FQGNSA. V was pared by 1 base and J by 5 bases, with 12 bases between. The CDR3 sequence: CASSLGRRGNNEQFF. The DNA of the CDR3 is TGTGCCAGCAGCTTAGGTCGCAGGGGCAACAATGAGCAGTTCTTC. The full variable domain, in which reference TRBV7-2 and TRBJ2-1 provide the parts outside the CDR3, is GAGVSQSPSNKVTEKGKDVELRCDPISGHTALYWYRQSLGQGLEFLIYFQGNSAPDKSGLPSDRFSAERTGGSVSTLTIQRTQQEDSAVYLCASSLGRRGNNEQFFGPGTRLTVL.

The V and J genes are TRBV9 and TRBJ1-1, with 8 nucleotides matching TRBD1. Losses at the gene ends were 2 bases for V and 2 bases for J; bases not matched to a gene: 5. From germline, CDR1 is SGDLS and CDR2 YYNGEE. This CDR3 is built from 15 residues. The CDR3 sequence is CASSVDRVGNTEAFF. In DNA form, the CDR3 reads TGTGCCAGCAGCGTGGACAGGGTCGGAAACACTGAAGCTTTCTTT.